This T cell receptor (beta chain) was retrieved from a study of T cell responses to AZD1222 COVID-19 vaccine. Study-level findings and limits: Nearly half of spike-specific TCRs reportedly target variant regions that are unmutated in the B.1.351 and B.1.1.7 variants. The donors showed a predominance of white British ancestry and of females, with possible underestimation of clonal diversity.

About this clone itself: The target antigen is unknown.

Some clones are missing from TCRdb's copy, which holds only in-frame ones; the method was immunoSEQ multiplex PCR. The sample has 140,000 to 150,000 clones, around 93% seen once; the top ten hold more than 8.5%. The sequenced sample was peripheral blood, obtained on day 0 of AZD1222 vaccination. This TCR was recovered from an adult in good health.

Written as DNA, the CDR3 is TGCAGTGCTAGTCCGGGTGGGTCTCCCTATGGCTACACCTTC. Its translation is CSASPGGSPYGYTF. The chain has TRBV20-1 and TRBJ1-2; D unclear. The germline V gene encodes CDR1 DFQATT and CDR2 SNEGSKA (reference sequence). The CDR3 is made up of 14 amino acids. V lost 3 bases, J lost 4 bases, and 15 bases lay in between.